This T cell receptor (beta chain) was recovered during a study of shared clonotypes between healthy human individuals (dated by TCRdb to the early 2020s). Background on the whole study: The cohort comprised a couple of women and three men aged 18 to 49 years. Leukapheresis yielded between about 0.94 and 9.5 billion PBMCs per donor. For each donor, CD4 naive and CD4 memory were each run on three plates, CD8 naive on two plates, and CD8 memory on one plate. Different laboratories and diverse techniques were used to prepare libraries and sequence TCR repertoires, to increase sequencing depth and limit assay-specific biases. To estimate repertoire size and how much clonotypes are shared between individuals, the study performed deep sequencing of blood TCR repertoires from 4 to 6 healthy adults.

Using the deep immunoSEQ assay, TCR CDR3 regions were amplified from genomic DNA by multiplex PCR. For each cell subset, the extracted genomic DNA was distributed evenly across all wells of several immunoSEQ 96-well plates, and each plate served as one replicate. Each replicate PCR for sorted subsets received about 210 ng genomic DNA, equal to 30,000 or so T cell genomes. The purified libraries were quantified using a Qubit 3.0 fluorometer, sized with a Bioanalyzer 2100, and then quantified again using the KAPA Library Quantification kit. A separate single-read 150-cycle Illumina NextSeq 550 flow cell was used to sequence each immunoSEQ 96-well plate. The study's processing was this. The immunoSEQ output contained only junctional sequences without quality scores, so filtering could not match that applied to full-length reads. To assign V/J genes and CDR3, sequences were annotated using PyIR, a Python wrapper for IgBLAST v1.9, with IMGT germline references. Reads with weak V/J assignments (E-value above 1e-6), missing CDR3, stop codons, out-of-frame junctions, or ambiguous translated residues were removed. V3J clonotypes were defined as sequences sharing the same inferred V gene, J gene, and CDR3 amino acid sequence. The percentage overlap between two repertoires was calculated by dividing the number of shared unique clonotypes by the size of the smaller repertoire. Repertoire richness was assessed with RTK rarefaction, the Chao1 estimator, and Recon v2.1 estimates of unobserved clonotypes. For all TCRbeta clonotypes obtained by the gDNA method from a few donors, generation probabilities were computed with OLGA. This immuneACCESS table, as held by TCRdb, lists in-frame sequences with V and J called but not all clones. Of the missing ones, under half trace to an unresolved V gene in checked studies; the others have no known cause. V and J calls and clone size are copied from that table; D and trimming were computed from the DNA. The sample table lists hundreds of thousands of clones, 90% to 97% of them with a count of one. The biggest ten clones account for around 0.1% of the sample.

With regard to this clone: The antigen it binds to is not known. Base-call qualities are not available, and no considerably larger clone is one nucleotide away.

CDR1 and CDR2 were assigned from the germline V gene as SGHDT and YYEEEE. Deletion took 0 bases off V and 7 bases off J, with a span of 8 bases between the germline ends. The CDR3 starts with the cysteine, ends with the phenylalanine, and has 12 residues. Solely the CDR3 DNA is kept, with 36 bases framed from the first base. CD8 naive samples were CD45RO-negative cells positively selected for CCR7, giving a CD45RA+CCR7+ population that excluded TemRA cells. The donors were healthy, HIV-negative adults who had no recently reported acute infections or vaccinations. Only Caucasian adults living in Nashville, Tennessee, USA were represented among the donors. Blood was obtained by leukapheresis, after which PBMCs were separated by Ficoll-Histopaque density gradient centrifugation and cryopreserved in liquid nitrogen vapor phase. Analytical flow cytometry was used to check the purity and quantity of each magnetically sorted T cell population. Genomic DNA was isolated from every sorted fraction and measured by UV absorbance on a Nanodrop 2000c.

Beyond this particular receptor, the publication reports: The genetic and exposure-history diversity represented was limited by the small number of donors. Rarefaction of sorted-subset datasets indicated incomplete sequencing despite the large sequencing depth. Naive subsets generally had larger estimated clonotype richness than memory subsets. Higher generation probabilities were observed for clonotypes shared by all four sorted-subset donors than for non-shared clonotypes. Pairwise subsampling led to the expectation that sequencing depth would affect the degree of clonotype sharing among donors. Sharing across several donors was observed for about 4.8% of naive CD4, 3% to 3.5% of naive CD8, 2.3% of memory CD4, and around 0.44% of memory CD8 clonotypes. Sampling was restricted to blood, and TCR repertoires in tissue are likely to differ from TCR repertoires in blood.

The TCR sequence derives from a woman in her twenties or thirties in good health. Recombination connected TRBV5-6 to TRBJ2-7; possibly the D gene is TRBD2, per 5 matching bases. The sequenced sample consisted of naive CD8+ T cells sorted from blood. The cell subset or site tag for this specimen amounts to: CD45RA+CCR7+. The DNA sequence follows: TGTGCCAGCAGCTTGGGCCCGGGGGAGCAGTACTTC. Translated, it gives CASSLGPGEQYF.